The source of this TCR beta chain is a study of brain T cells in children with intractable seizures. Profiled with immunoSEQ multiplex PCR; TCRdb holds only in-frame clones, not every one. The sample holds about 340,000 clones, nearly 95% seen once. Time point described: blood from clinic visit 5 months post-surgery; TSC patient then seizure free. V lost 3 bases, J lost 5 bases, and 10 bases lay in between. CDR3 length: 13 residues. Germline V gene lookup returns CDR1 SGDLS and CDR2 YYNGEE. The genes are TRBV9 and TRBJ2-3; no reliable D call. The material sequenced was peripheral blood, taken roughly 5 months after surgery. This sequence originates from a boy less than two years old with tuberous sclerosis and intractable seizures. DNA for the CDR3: TGTGCCAGCAGCGCCATTTTAAAAGATACGCAGTATTTT. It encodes CASSAILKDTQYF.